This TCR beta chain emerged from a study of T cells after yellow fever vaccination. Study-level background: Where fractions had low cell numbers, libraries were prepared from them with the SMART-Seq v4 Ultra Low Input RNA kit. The study, taken as a whole, reports: The secondary response was weaker but peaked faster, day 5 versus 15.

The V gene lost 1 base and the J gene lost 10 bases, with 11 bases spanning the gap. The CDR3 totals 13 residues. From germline, CDR1 is SGHTA and CDR2 FQGNSA. MiXCR was run by TCRdb on the 5' RACE reads, yielding one entry per CDR3 protein. This sample yields some 500,000 distinct CDR3 sequences, of which approximately 12% are seen a single time; around 15% belongs to the top ten. Worth noting for this clonotype: No antigen is known for it.

Sequenced here: PBMCs, sampled on the day of the yellow fever booster vaccination. The TCR comes from a man aged 25 to 45 who received the YFV17D yellow fever vaccine. J is TRBJ2-1 and V is TRBV7-2; D is uncertain. Written as DNA, the CDR3 is TGTGCCAGCAGCTTAGAGTCCCTGGGGGAGCAGTTCTTC. Protein: CASSLESLGEQFF.